This T cell receptor beta chain originates from a study of early T cells in non-severe SARS-CoV-2 infection. This CDR3 comprises 15 residues. The germline V gene has CDR1 MNHEY and CDR2 SVGAGI. The V gene lost 2 bases and the J gene lost 0 bases, with 9 bases spanning the gap. A single record per CDR3 protein comes from TCRdb applying MiXCR to the 5' RACE reads. Among 80,000 to 95,000 distinct CDR3 sequences listed, more than 13% were seen once. This TCR derives from an adult who was a healthcare worker with PCR-confirmed SARS-CoV-2 infection or an uninfected control (not recorded which). The chain recombines TRBV6-5 with TRBJ2-3; D is perhaps TRBD2 (5 bases). Sequenced input: whole blood. CDR3 protein: CASSYSRGSTDTQYF. In DNA, the CDR3 is TGTGCCAGCAGTTACAGTCGCGGGAGCACAGATACGCAGTATTTT.